The text below deals with one TCR beta chain. Repertoires were generated with immunoSEQ multiplex PCR, while TCRdb's copy carries only in-frame clones and drops some. The top ten hold roughly 5.5% of the sample, which has approximately 250,000 clones, about 83% seen once. The entry originates in a study of blood T cell repertoires in COVID-19. Study-wide context: Researchers got acute and convalescent COVID-19 samples from the United States, Italy and Spain.

Germline V gene data show CDR1 as MRHNA and CDR2 as SNTAGT. V gave up 5 bases and J gave up 6 bases; unmatched junction bases: 3. This CDR3 comprises 13 residues. This clonotype was sampled from a human donor in a cohort sampled during active COVID-19. The chain couples TRBV6-4 to TRBJ1-5; TRBD1 matches at 8 bases. The specimen was peripheral blood. This chain's CDR3 is CASSPQGGQPQHF. The CDR3 region has the DNA TGTGCCAGCAGTCCACAGGGGGGTCAGCCCCAGCATTTT.